Listed here are 24 T cell receptor beta chains from one sample, sequenced in a study of cytomegalovirus exposure and HLA in healthy donors. The PCR used 60 Vbeta and 13 Jbeta primers. Data came from immunoSEQ multiplex PCR; TCRdb stores just in-frame clones and leaves some out. Of some 150,000 clones in the sample, over 65% are singletons; the top ten hold 1.5%. Sequencing was done on a sample of PBMCs. Source of these receptors: a middle-aged man in good health and CMV-seronegative.

There are a few counts of this clone. The chain recombines TRBV7-9 with TRBJ2-3, with D perhaps matching TRBD1 (6 bases). Germline assignment: CDR1 SEHNR and CDR2 FQNEAQ (reference sequence). The length of the CDR3 is 14 residues. Trimming shortened V by 4 bases and J by 5 bases, and 13 bases separated the two germline ends. CDR3 residues: CASSSGRGGDTQYF. CDR3 DNA sequence: TGTGCCAGCAGCTCCGGGCGAGGGGGAGATACGCAGTATTTT. The full variable domain, its missing parts supplied by reference TRBV7-9 and TRBJ2-3, is DTGVSQNPRHKITKRGQNVTFRCDPISEHNRLYWYRQTLGQGPEFLTYFQNEAQLEKSRLLSDRFSAERPKGSFSTLEIQRTEQGDSAMYLCASSSGRGGDTQYFGPGTRLTVL.

The CDR3 coding sequence is TGCGCCAGTGACTCCGGGGACACGGGACTAGCGGGAGAGAATGAGCAGTTCTTC. Protein: CASDSGDTGLAGENEQFF. The chain has TRBV4-1 and TRBJ2-1; TRBD2 agrees at 14 bases. The CDR3 spans 18 residues. The V segment lost 9 bases and the J segment 7 bases; nucleotides outside the gene matches: 17. The germline V gene has CDR1 MGHRA and CDR2 YSYEKL.

The chain combines TRBV7-2 with TRBJ1-2; D perhaps matches TRBD1 (6 bases). The germline V gene encodes CDR1 SGHTA and CDR2 FQGNSA. Trimming shortened V by 5 bases and J by 5 bases, and 9 bases separated the two germline ends. The CDR3 spans 12 residues. The CDR3 sequence is CASSLQGYGYTF. CDR3 sequence (DNA): TGTGCCAGCAGCCTACAGGGTTATGGCTACACCTTC.

This clone showed up just a few times. This sequence joins TRBV28 and TRBJ1-1, with a weak D call TRBD1 (5 bases). The V end lost 7 bases, the J end lost 7 bases, and 10 bases lay between the germline ends. Germline CDR1 is MDHEN and CDR2 is SYDVKM. The CDR3 spans 11 residues. The CDR3 DNA is TGTGCCAGCACCTTGGGACTTGAAGCTTTCTTT. It specifies CASTLGLEAFF.

The rearrangement uses TRBV19 and TRBJ1-1; weak D call: TRBD1 (5 bases). V was shortened by 3 bases and J by 1 base, with 12 bases between the two germline ends. CDR3 size: 15 residues. CDR1 is LNHDA and CDR2 is SQIVND in the germline V gene (reference sequence). The CDR3 sequence is CASSMVGLGNTEAFF. The CDR3 region has the DNA TGTGCCAGTAGTATGGTGGGGCTCGGGAACACTGAAGCTTTCTTT. The whole variable domain, filled in from reference TRBV19 and TRBJ1-1, reads DGGITQSPKYLFRKEGQNVTLSCEQNLNHDAMYWYRQDPGQGLRLIYYSQIVNDFQKGDIAEGYSVSREKKESFPLTVTSAQKNPTAFYLCASSMVGLGNTEAFFGQGTRLTVV.

This clone came up a few times. The chain joins TRBV5-1 to TRBJ2-5; 10 nucleotides match TRBD2. CDR3 size: 16 residues. CDR1 SGHRS and CDR2 YFSETQ come from the germline V gene. V was pared by 0 bases and J by 2 bases, with 4 bases of the junction left unmatched. CDR3 nucleotide sequence: TGCGCCAGCAGCTTGGGGGTTAGCGGGGGGCAAGAGACCCAGTACTTC. Residues: CASSLGVSGGQETQYF.

Only a few counts were recorded for this clone. The V call is TRBV7-2, the J call TRBJ1-1, with 9 bases that match TRBD1. V was pared by 5 bases and J by 7 bases, with 5 bases of the junction left unmatched. The CDR3 has 13 residues. Germline CDR1 is SGHTA and CDR2 is FQGNSA. In DNA, the CDR3 is TGTGCCAGCAGCCTGGGACAGGGCATTGAAGCTTTCTTT. This gives the protein CASSLGQGIEAFF. The variable domain in full, completed from reference TRBV7-2 and TRBJ1-1, reads GAGVSQSPSNKVTEKGKDVELRCDPISGHTALYWYRQSLGQGLEFLIYFQGNSAPDKSGLPSDRFSAERTGGSVSTLTIQRTQQEDSAVYLCASSLGQGIEAFFGQGTRLTVV.

In its sample, this clone was seen once. The rearrangement links TRBV7-3 to TRBJ2-2; 8 bases are a match to TRBD1. The J segment lost 4 bases and the V segment lost 6 bases, leaving 7 bases of the junction unmatched. Germline CDR1 reads SGHTA; CDR2 reads FQGTGA. CDR3 length: 15 amino acids. DNA for the CDR3: TGTGCCAGCAGTGGCGGGACAGGCGCCACCGGGGAGCTGTTTTTT. Translated, it gives CASSGGTGATGELFF.

The V call is TRBV5-4, the J call TRBJ1-1, with unresolved D. The CDR3 loop spans 12 amino acids. Germline loops: CDR1 SGHNT, CDR2 YYREEE (reference sequence). V lost 2 bases and J 7 bases, leaving 9 bases between the germline ends. CDR3 residues: CASSLETIEAFF. CDR3 bases: TGTGCCAGCAGCTTAGAAACTATTGAAGCTTTCTTT.

The J gene is TRBJ2-1, the V gene TRBV7-2, with 11 bases aligning to TRBD2. Per germline, CDR1 SGHTA and CDR2 FQGNSA. The junction had 7 bases not matched to a gene; V was cut back by 5 bases and J by 1 base. The CDR3 loop spans 17 amino acids. The CDR3 nucleotides read TGTGCCAGCAGCACCCAGACTAGCGGGGTTTCCTACAATGAGCAGTTCTTC. Translating it yields CASSTQTSGVSYNEQFF.

The chain recombines TRBV7-3 with TRBJ2-1, with 10 bases fitting TRBD2. V lost 5 bases, J lost 7 bases, and 8 bases stayed unmatched. Germline-derived CDR1 and CDR2 are SGHTA and FQGTGA. This CDR3 contains 15 residues. The CDR3 region has the DNA TGTGCCAGCAGCCATAGGACTAGCGGTAGGAATGAGCAGTTCTTC. Protein sequence: CASSHRTSGRNEQFF.

J is TRBJ2-3 and V is TRBV7-3; 7 bases are shared with TRBD1. Germline V gives CDR1 SGHTA, CDR2 FQGTGA. V was pared by 5 bases and J by 6 bases, with 8 bases of the junction left unmatched. The CDR3 sequence is 14 residues long. The CDR3: CASSTTGVHDTQYF. CDR3 nucleotides: TGTGCCAGCAGCACTACAGGGGTTCATGATACGCAGTATTTT.

The chain has TRBV11-2 and TRBJ2-7; 10 positions agree with TRBD1. V dropped 3 bases and J dropped 2; count of bases not matched to a gene: 4. CDR3 length: 15 amino acids. The germline CDR1 and CDR2 sequences are SGHAT and FQNNGV. CDR3 sequence reads: CASSFDRGPPYEQYF. The CDR3 nucleotides read TGTGCCAGCAGCTTCGACAGGGGGCCCCCCTACGAGCAGTACTTC.

This chain connects TRBV27 to TRBJ2-7; tentatively, D is TRBD2 (5 bases). The CDR3 extends over 12 amino acids. Germline CDR1 MNHEY, CDR2 SMNVEV (reference sequence). Trimming removed 7 bases from V and 0 bases from J, with 7 bases in between. The CDR3 sequence: CASTGNSYEQYF. In DNA form, the CDR3 reads TGTGCCAGCACCGGGAACTCCTACGAGCAGTACTTC.

The chain is built from TRBV19 and TRBJ2-5; D is possibly TRBD2 (5 bases). Near its end, the DNA agrees better with TRBJ2-7, so the J call may be wrong. Germline CDR1 reads LNHDA; CDR2 reads SQIVND (reference sequence). The CDR3 runs to 12 residues. The CDR3 reads CASSTSSGEQYF. CDR3 nucleotides: TGTGCCAGTAGTACCTCGAGCGGCGAGCAGTACTTC.

This chain uses TRBV4-1 with TRBJ2-7; TRBD1 is a possible D gene (5 bases). Germline assignment: CDR1 MGHRA and CDR2 YSYEKL. The CDR3 consists of 14 residues. V was shortened by 4 bases and J by 5 bases, with 15 bases between the two germline ends. The CDR3 reads CASSRGQGSDEQYF. The CDR3 coding sequence is TGCGCCAGCAGCCGGGGCCAGGGAAGCGACGAGCAGTACTTC.

The chain uses TRBV30 and TRBJ2-7; TRBD2 might be the D (5 bases). Trimming removed 2 bases from V and 7 bases from J, with 15 bases in between. The length of the CDR3 is 13 residues. Looked up from germline, CDR1 is GTSNPN and CDR2 is SVGIG (reference sequence). The CDR3 region is CAWSSSLEREQYF. CDR3 in DNA: TGTGCCTGGAGTTCTTCGTTGGAGCGGGAGCAGTACTTC.

The rearrangement uses TRBV4-1 and TRBJ2-3, with TRBD2 identical over 9 bases. The CDR3 totals 17 residues. The V segment lost 0 bases and the J segment 5 bases; nucleotides outside the gene matches: 9. The germline V gene has CDR1 MGHRA and CDR2 YSYEKL. The CDR3 is CASSQDQAGGWIDTQYF. The DNA of the CDR3 is TGCGCCAGCAGCCAAGATCAAGCGGGGGGTTGGATAGATACGCAGTATTTT.

The chain carries TRBV5-1 and TRBJ2-3; perhaps TRBD1 as D (5 bases). Germline lookup yields CDR1 SGHRS and CDR2 YFSETQ. V was pared by 0 bases and J by 2 bases, with 10 bases between. The CDR3 runs to 15 residues. The CDR3 sequence: CASSLEGSYTDTQYF. The CDR3 coding sequence is TGCGCCAGCAGCTTGGAGGGGTCCTACACAGATACGCAGTATTTT.

The chain links TRBV2 to TRBJ2-1; weak D call: TRBD1 (6 bases). CDR3 length equals 14 residues. Germline CDR1 is SNHLY and CDR2 is FYNNEI. The ends were cut back, 2 bases at V and 6 bases at J, with 11 bases in the middle. The CDR3 reads CASSERRGSNEQFF. DNA of the CDR3: TGTGCCAGCAGTGAACGAAGGGGGAGCAATGAGCAGTTCTTC.

The chain is built from TRBV15 and TRBJ1-6; D gene unclear. The CDR3 is 14 amino acids. V lost 5 bases to trimming and J lost 7 bases, with 12 bases between them. Germline CDR1 and CDR2: LNHNV and YYDKDF (reference sequence). The CDR3 DNA sequence: TGTGCCACCAGCGCCAGACTCCCGAATTCACCCCTCCACTTT. Amino acid sequence: CATSARLPNSPLHF.

The chain employs TRBV6-5 and TRBJ1-2; 7 bases are shared with TRBD1. V was clipped by 11 bases and J by 4 bases; unmatched bases: 7. CDR1 and CDR2 from the germline V gene are MNHEY and SVGAGI. The CDR3 totals 12 residues. The CDR3 DNA reads as TGTGCCCGCCTACGACAGGGCTATGGCTACACCTTC. Its translation: CARLRQGYGYTF.

The V and J genes are TRBV5-1 and TRBJ2-2; 7 nucleotides agree with TRBD2. V was pared by 1 base and J by 1 base, with 4 bases of the junction left unmatched. The CDR3 runs to 16 residues. Germline values: CDR1 SGHRS, CDR2 YFSETQ. CDR3 sequence reads: CASSLPIAGNTGELFF. The CDR3 DNA reads TGCGCCAGCAGCTTGCCCATAGCGGGGAACACCGGGGAGCTGTTTTTT.

The chain is built from TRBV5-1 and TRBJ2-3; perhaps TRBD2 as D (5 bases). CDR1 is SGHRS and CDR2 is YFSETQ in the germline V gene. The length of the CDR3 is 13 residues. Trimming shortened V by 4 bases and J by 8 bases, and 14 bases separated the two germline ends. CDR3 sequence: CASSPVRSGTQYF. The DNA for the CDR3 is TGCGCCAGCAGCCCGGTCAGGAGCGGTACGCAGTATTTT.